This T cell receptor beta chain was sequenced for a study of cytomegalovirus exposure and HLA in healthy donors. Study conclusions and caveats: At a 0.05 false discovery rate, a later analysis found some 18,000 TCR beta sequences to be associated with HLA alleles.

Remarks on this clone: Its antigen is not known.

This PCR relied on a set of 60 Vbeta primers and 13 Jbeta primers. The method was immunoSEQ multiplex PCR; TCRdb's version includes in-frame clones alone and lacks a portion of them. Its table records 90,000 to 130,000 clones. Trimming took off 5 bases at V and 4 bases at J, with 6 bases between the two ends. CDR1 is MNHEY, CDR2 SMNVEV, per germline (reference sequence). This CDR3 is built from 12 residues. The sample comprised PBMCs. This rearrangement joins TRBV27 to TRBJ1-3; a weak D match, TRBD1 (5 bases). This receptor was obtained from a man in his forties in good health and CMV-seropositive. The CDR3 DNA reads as TGTGCCAGCAGTCCAGGGGGAAACACCATATATTTT. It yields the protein CASSPGGNTIYF.